These 8 T cell receptor beta chains share one sample of origin, sequenced in a study of cytotoxic CD8 clonotypes in ibrutinib-treated CLL. Measured with immunoSEQ multiplex PCR; TCRdb has only the in-frame clones, and not every one. The sample lists about 130,000 clones, around 84% seen once, with about 3.3% in the top ten. The source was PBMCs, collected after 24 months of ibrutinib treatment. These receptors all come from a human donor with chronic lymphocytic leukemia.

The chain is built from TRBV30 and TRBJ1-1, with D unresolved. The CDR3 totals 16 residues. With 0 bases removed from V and 1 base from J, the gap between germline ends came to 15 bases. The germline gives CDR1 GTSNPN, CDR2 SVGIG (reference sequence). The CDR3 region has the DNA TGTGCCTGGAGTGTCCCTTCTTCCTCCGGGAACACTGAAGCTTTCTTT. Amino acids: CAWSVPSSSGNTEAFF.

V and J are TRBV9 and TRBJ2-5; 11 bases agree with TRBD2. Germline assignment: CDR1 SGDLS and CDR2 YYNGEE. The V gene end was trimmed by 2 bases and the J gene end by 5 bases; junction bases not matched to a gene: 8. This CDR3 spans 16 amino acids. CDR3 region: CASSVTSGGVGETQYF. The CDR3 bases are TGTGCCAGCAGCGTTACTAGCGGGGGAGTGGGGGAGACCCAGTACTTC.

The chain recombines TRBV6-1 with TRBJ2-5; tentatively, D is TRBD1 (5 bases). The CDR3 covers 16 residues. The germline V gene has CDR1 MNHNS and CDR2 SASEGT. V lost 2 bases to trimming and J lost 7 bases, with 20 bases between them. The chain's CDR3 is CASSERRQNKWGTQYF. CDR3 in DNA: TGTGCCAGCAGTGAACGTAGACAGAATAAATGGGGGACCCAGTACTTC.

The V and J genes are TRBV29-1 and TRBJ2-3; D is uncertain. V was shortened by 5 bases and J by 1 base, with 7 bases between the two germline ends. Germline-derived CDR1 and CDR2 are SQVTM and ANQGSEA. CDR3 size: 12 residues. The CDR3 loop is CSVRRGTDTQYF. The CDR3, as DNA: TGCAGCGTTCGCCGGGGCACAGATACGCAGTATTTT.

The chain has TRBV9 and TRBJ1-3; tentatively, D is TRBD1 (6 bases). In germline, CDR1 is SGDLS, CDR2 YYNGEE. The CDR3 has 15 residues. V lost 3 bases and J lost 8, with 18 bases in between. The CDR3 bases are TGTGCCAGCAGCGCCGGACAGTTGGCGGCAGACACCATATATTTT. This sequence encodes CASSAGQLAADTIYF.

The rearrangement links TRBV4-3 to TRBJ2-7, with D unresolved. The V end lost 3 bases, the J end lost 2 bases, and 14 bases lay between the germline ends. From germline, CDR1 is LGHNA and CDR2 YSLEER. The CDR3 sequence is 15 residues long. The CDR3 protein is CASSHLRTVPYEQYF. CDR3 in DNA: TGCGCCAGCAGCCACCTGAGGACGGTCCCCTACGAGCAGTACTTC.

The rearrangement links TRBV5-4 to TRBJ2-1; TRBD2 matches at 14 bases. Germline V lookup: CDR1 SGHNT, CDR2 YYREEE (reference sequence). The CDR3 is 18 residues long. After removal of 4 bases from V and 0 bases from J, the junction contained 6 bases not matched to a gene. This CDR3 reads CASSAGLAGGFSYNEQFF. In DNA form, the CDR3 reads TGTGCCAGCAGCGCTGGACTAGCGGGGGGCTTCTCCTACAATGAGCAGTTCTTC.

The rearrangement joins TRBV6-1 to TRBJ2-5; D call uncertain. The CDR3 consists of 12 residues. Germline V CDR1 and CDR2: MNHNS, SASEGT. The V and J ends lost 7 bases and 0 bases respectively, with 6 bases between them. Written as DNA, the CDR3 is TGTGCCAGCACACGGAACCAAGAGACCCAGTACTTC. Protein sequence: CASTRNQETQYF.